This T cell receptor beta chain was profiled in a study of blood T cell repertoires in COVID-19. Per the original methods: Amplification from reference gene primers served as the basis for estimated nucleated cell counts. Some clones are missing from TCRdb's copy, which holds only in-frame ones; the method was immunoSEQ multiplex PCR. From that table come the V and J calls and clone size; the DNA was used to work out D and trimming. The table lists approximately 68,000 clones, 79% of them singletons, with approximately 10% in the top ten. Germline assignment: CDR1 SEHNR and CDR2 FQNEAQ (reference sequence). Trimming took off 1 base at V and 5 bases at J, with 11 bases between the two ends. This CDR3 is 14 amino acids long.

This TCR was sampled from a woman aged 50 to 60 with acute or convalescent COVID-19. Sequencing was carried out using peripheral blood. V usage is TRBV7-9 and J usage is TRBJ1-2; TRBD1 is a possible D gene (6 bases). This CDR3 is CASSLVGAGYGYTF. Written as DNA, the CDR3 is TGTGCCAGCAGCTTAGTGGGGGCTGGGTATGGCTACACCTTC.